These T cell receptor beta chains were read from a single sample in a study of Graves' ophthalmopathy and Graves' hyperthyroidism. MiXCR, run by TCRdb on the multiplex PCR reads, gives a single entry per CDR3 protein. Of about 620,000 distinct CDR3 sequences listed, roughly 20% are singletons. The sample comprised peripheral blood. The receptors come from a woman younger than 30 with stable Graves' hyperthyroidism. Some clones in this sample may be carry-over from other donors' samples. CDR3s include the opening cysteine and the closing phenylalanine or tryptophan. The D gene is left open where the match is weak. Expanded clones get a size class; other rows say once, few or many, or leave the size out.

D: .; size: many; V: TRBV29-1; length: 10; J: TRBJ1-1; CDR3: CSVQHTEAFF; DNA: TGCAGCGTTCAGCACACTGAAGCTTTCTTT
D: .; size: few; V: TRBV12-3/TRBV12-4; length: 14; J: TRBJ2-7; CDR3: CASSTTGTGDEQYF; DNA: TGTGCCAGCAGCACAACAGGGACGGGAGACGAGCAGTACTTC
D: .; size: many; V: TRBV7-9; length: 14; J: TRBJ2-7; CDR3: CASSLVTSSYEQYF; DNA: TGTGCCAGCAGCTTAGTCACCTCAAGCTACGAGCAGTACTTC
D: TRBD1; size: few; V: TRBV7-2; length: 15; J: TRBJ1-5; CDR3: CASSLGQGKGQPQHF; DNA: TGTGCCAGCAGCTTAGGACAGGGGAAGGGTCAGCCCCAGCATTTT
D: TRBD1; size: .; V: TRBV20-1; length: 14; J: TRBJ1-1; CDR3: CSPWGQGANTEAFF; DNA: TGCAGTCCCTGGGGACAGGGGGCAAACACTGAAGCTTTCTTT
D: .; size: many; V: TRBV20-1; length: 12; J: TRBJ2-7; CDR3: CSAPGEFYEQYF; DNA: TGCAGTGCTCCCGGGGAGTTCTACGAGCAGTACTTC
D: TRBD1; size: many; V: TRBV6-1; length: 13; J: TRBJ1-1; CDR3: CASRNPTGVEAFF; DNA: TGTGCCAGCAGAAATCCTACAGGGGTTGAAGCTTTCTTT
D: .; size: .; V: TRBV5-1; length: 16; J: TRBJ2-7; CDR3: CASSSGRGRALYEQYF; DNA: TGCGCCAGCAGCTCCGGGCGGGGCCGGGCACTCTACGAGCAGTACTTC
D: TRBD1; size: many; V: TRBV9; length: 16; J: TRBJ1-3; CDR3: CASSDGTGVFGNTIYF; DNA: TGTGCCAGCAGCGACGGGACAGGGGTCTTTGGAAACACCATATATTTT
D: .; size: .; V: TRBV4-1; length: 15; J: TRBJ2-4; CDR3: CASSPDSLAKNIQYF; DNA: TGCGCCAGCAGTCCGGACAGTCTAGCCAAAAACATTCAGTACTTC
D: TRBD2; size: few; V: TRBV3-1; length: 15; J: TRBJ2-4; CDR3: CASSQGLAGGDIQYF; DNA: TGTGCCAGCAGCCAAGGGCTAGCGGGGGGGGACATTCAGTACTTC
D: .; size: many; V: TRBV20-1; length: 15; J: TRBJ1-5; CDR3: CSANPVVDWNQPQHF; DNA: TGCAGTGCCAACCCCGTTGTGGATTGGAATCAGCCCCAGCATTTT
D: TRBD1; size: .; V: TRBV28; length: 15; J: TRBJ1-5; CDR3: CASSPPDRRWQPQHF; DNA: TGTGCCAGCAGTCCCCCGGACAGGAGGTGGCAGCCCCAGCATTTT
D: .; size: many; V: TRBV28; length: 15; J: TRBJ1-6; CDR3: CASTYTGVSASPLHF; DNA: TGTGCCAGCACTTATACGGGGGTTTCAGCCTCACCCCTCCACTTT